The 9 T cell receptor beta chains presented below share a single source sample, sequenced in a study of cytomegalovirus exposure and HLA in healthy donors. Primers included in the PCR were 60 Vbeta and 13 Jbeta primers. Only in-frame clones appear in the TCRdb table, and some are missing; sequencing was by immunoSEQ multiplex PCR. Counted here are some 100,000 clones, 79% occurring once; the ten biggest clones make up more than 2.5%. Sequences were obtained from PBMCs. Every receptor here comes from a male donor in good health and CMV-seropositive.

The CDR3 nucleotides are TGTGCCAGCAGGGCCCAGGGGTCAAGCTCCTACGAGCAGTACTTC. Translation gives CASRAQGSSSYEQYF. This sequence joins TRBV6-4 and TRBJ2-7; D is perhaps TRBD1 (6 bases). CDR1 and CDR2 (germline): MRHNA, SNTAGT. This CDR3 is built from 15 residues. Trimming took 6 bases from V and 0 from J, leaving 15 bases between them.

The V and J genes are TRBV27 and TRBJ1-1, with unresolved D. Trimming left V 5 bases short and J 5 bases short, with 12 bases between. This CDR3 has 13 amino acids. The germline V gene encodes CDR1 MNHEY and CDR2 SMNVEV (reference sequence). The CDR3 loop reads CASSRQTNTEAFF. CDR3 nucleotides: TGTGCCAGCAGTCGACAAACAAATACTGAAGCTTTCTTT.

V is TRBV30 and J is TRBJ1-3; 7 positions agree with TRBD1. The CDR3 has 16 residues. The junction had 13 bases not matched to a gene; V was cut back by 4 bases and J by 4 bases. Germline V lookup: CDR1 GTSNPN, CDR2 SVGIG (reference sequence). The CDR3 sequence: CAWNGQEIGVGNTIYF. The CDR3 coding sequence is TGTGCCTGGAATGGACAGGAAATAGGAGTGGGAAACACCATATATTTT.

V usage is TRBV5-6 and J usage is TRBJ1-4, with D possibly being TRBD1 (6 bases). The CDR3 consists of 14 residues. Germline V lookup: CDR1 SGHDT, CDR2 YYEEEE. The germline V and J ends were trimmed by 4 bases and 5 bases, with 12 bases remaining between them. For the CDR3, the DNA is TGTGCCAGCAGCCCGGAAGACAGGAATGAAAAACTGTTTTTT. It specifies CASSPEDRNEKLFF.

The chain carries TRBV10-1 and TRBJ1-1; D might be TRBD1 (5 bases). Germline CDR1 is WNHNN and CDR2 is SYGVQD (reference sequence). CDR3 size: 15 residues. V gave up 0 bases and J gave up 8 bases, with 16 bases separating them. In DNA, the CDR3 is TGCGCCAGCAGTGAGTCGCAGGGAACTAAACTAGAAGCTTTCTTT. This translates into CASSESQGTKLEAFF.

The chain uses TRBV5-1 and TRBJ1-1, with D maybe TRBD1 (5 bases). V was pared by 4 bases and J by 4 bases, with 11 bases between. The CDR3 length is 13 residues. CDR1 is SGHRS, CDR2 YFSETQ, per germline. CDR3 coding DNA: TGCGCCAGCAGCGAAGTAAGGGGCACTGAAGCTTTCTTT. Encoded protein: CASSEVRGTEAFF.

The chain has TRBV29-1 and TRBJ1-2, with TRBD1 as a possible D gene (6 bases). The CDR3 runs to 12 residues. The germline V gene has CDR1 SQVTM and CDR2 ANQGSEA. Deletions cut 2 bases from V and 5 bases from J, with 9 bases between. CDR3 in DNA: TGCAGCGTTGAAAACAGGGAGTATGGCTACACCTTC. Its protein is CSVENREYGYTF. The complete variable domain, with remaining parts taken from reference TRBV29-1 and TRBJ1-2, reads SAVISQKPSRDICQRGTSLTIQCQVDSQVTMMFWYRQQPGQSLTLIATANQGSEATYESGFVIDKFPISRPNLTFSTLTVSNMSPEDSSIYLCSVENREYGYTFGSGTRLTVV.

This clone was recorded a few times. The CDR3 is CSAGTDYGYTF. CDR3 DNA sequence: TGCAGTGCCGGGACAGACTATGGCTACACCTTC. This sequence joins TRBV20-1 and TRBJ1-2; 7 nucleotides match TRBD1. Germline V gene data show CDR1 as DFQATT and CDR2 as SNEGSKA (reference sequence). The junction had 1 base not matched to a gene; V was cut back by 6 bases and J by 3 bases. The CDR3 spans 11 residues.

The CDR3 DNA sequence: TGTGCCAGCAGTGACAGGGGGCCCTGGGCCCAGCATTTT. It yields the protein CASSDRGPWAQHF. The genes are TRBV2 and TRBJ1-5; TRBD1 aligns across 8 bases. The V gene end was trimmed by 3 bases and the J gene end by 11 bases; junction bases not matched to a gene: 6. Germline V CDR1 and CDR2: SNHLY, FYNNEI. The CDR3 consists of 13 residues. The complete variable domain, with remaining parts taken from reference TRBV2 and TRBJ1-5, reads EPEVTQTPSHQVTQMGQEVILRCVPISNHLYFYWYRQILGQKVEFLVSFYNNEISEKSEIFDDQFSVERPDGSNFTLKIRSTKLEDSAMYFCASSDRGPWAQHFGDGTRLSIL.